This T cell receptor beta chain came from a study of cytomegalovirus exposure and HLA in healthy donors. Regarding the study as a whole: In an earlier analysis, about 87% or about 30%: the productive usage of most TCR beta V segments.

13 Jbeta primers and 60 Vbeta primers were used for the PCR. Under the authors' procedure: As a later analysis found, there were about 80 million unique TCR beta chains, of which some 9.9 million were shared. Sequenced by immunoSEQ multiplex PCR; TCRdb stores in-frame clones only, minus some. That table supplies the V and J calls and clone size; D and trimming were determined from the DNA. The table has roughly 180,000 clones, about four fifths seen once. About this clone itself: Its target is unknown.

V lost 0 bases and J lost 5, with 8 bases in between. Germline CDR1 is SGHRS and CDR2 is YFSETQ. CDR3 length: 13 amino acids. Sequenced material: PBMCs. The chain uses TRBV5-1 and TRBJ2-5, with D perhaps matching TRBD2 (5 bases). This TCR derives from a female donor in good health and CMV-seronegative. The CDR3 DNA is TGCGCCAGCAGCTTGGGACTATTTGAGACCCAGTACTTC. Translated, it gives CASSLGLFETQYF.